This T cell receptor (beta chain) originates from a study of shared clonotypes between healthy human individuals. Overall study findings and caveats: Relative to memory subsets, naive subsets generally showed larger estimated richness. Sharing across a few donors was seen in about 5% of naive CD4 clonotypes. Clonotypes which were not shared had lower generation probabilities than clonotypes that all four donors shared.

For this clone: Its target is unknown.

The data were produced by immunoSEQ multiplex PCR, yet TCRdb's version contains in-frame clones alone and is incomplete. The sample holds 950,000 to 1,200,000 clones, 77% seen once. Germline CDR1 reads MNHEY; CDR2 reads SVGAGI. The CDR3 length is 16 residues. With V trimmed by 0 bases and J by 1 base, 6 bases remained unmatched. Into CD45RA+ naive and CD45RA-negative memory subsets, the CD4+ cells were split. The clonotype comes from a man younger than 35 in good health. Some clones in this sample may be carry-over from other donors' samples. The sample was memory CD4+ T cells from PBMCs. Noted subset: CD45RA-negative fraction. The chain employs TRBV6-5 and TRBJ2-7, with 7 nucleotides matching TRBD2. CDR3 DNA: TGTGCCAGCAGTTACTCGGGCGGGAGCGTGTCCTACGAGCAGTACTTC. Its translation is CASSYSGGSVSYEQYF.